The 10 T cell receptor beta chains in this list originate from one sample, sequenced in a study of low-dose radiotherapy and immunotherapy resistance in tumors. Noted time point: before trial treatment. Covering alpha and beta chains, TRAV- and TRBV-specific primers were used for the first-strand cDNA. Amplification of TCRs used a constant-region primer and V-primer adapter for roughly 21 PCR cycles. TCRdb reprocessed the reads with MiXCR, giving one entry per CDR3 protein. Seen here are tens of thousands of distinct CDR3 sequences, 15% to 20% observed once, and the top ten hold roughly 3%. The source material was PBMCs, sampled before treatment. The source of these receptors is a male donor with prostate cancer.

The table lists this clonotype with many counts. This chain connects TRBV5-1 to TRBJ2-7; D remains unclear. V was cut by 4 bases and J by 2 bases, with 7 bases left in between. CDR3 length: 12 residues. CDR1 SGHRS and CDR2 YFSETQ come from the germline V gene. The chain's CDR3 is CASSDPPYEQYF. CDR3 nucleotides: TGCGCCAGCAGCGACCCACCCTACGAGCAGTACTTC.

The chain carries TRBV6-2 or TRBV6-3 and TRBJ2-1; D possibly uses TRBD1 or TRBD2 (5 bases each). V lost 6 bases to trimming and J lost 0 bases, with 12 bases between them. Germline-derived CDR1 and CDR2 are MNHEY and SVGEGT. This CDR3 contains 15 residues. The CDR3 DNA sequence: TGTGCCAGCAGAGAAGGGACCAGCTCCTACAATGAGCAGTTCTTC. Its translation is CASREGTSSYNEQFF.

This clonotype came up a few times. The chain joins TRBV5-5 to TRBJ2-3; D is uncertain. Germline assignment: CDR1 SGHKS and CDR2 YYEKEE (reference sequence). This CDR3 region has 11 residues. Trimming stripped 4 bases from V and 6 bases from J, with 6 bases between. The DNA of the CDR3 is TGTGCCAGCAGCCCGCTGGATACGCAGTATTTT. Protein product: CASSPLDTQYF.

This clonotype was detected ten times or more. This chain links TRBV7-9 with TRBJ2-3, with D maybe TRBD1 (6 bases). This CDR3 region has 14 residues. In germline, CDR1 is SEHNR, CDR2 FQNEAQ (reference sequence). V was pared by 3 bases and J by 5 bases, with 12 bases between. The CDR3 sequence: CASSLGADIDTQYF. The CDR3 DNA follows: TGTGCCAGCAGCTTGGGGGCGGATATAGATACGCAGTATTTT.

Many counts were recorded for this clonotype. The J gene is TRBJ2-1, the V gene TRBV30; TRBD1 matches 8 bases. Looked up from germline, CDR1 is GTSNPN and CDR2 is SVGIG (reference sequence). There are 14 residues in the CDR3. V was clipped by 0 bases and J by 2 bases; unmatched bases: 0. CDR3 protein: CAWSVQGAYNEQFF. In DNA form, the CDR3 reads TGTGCCTGGAGTGTACAGGGGGCCTACAATGAGCAGTTCTTC. The whole variable domain, filled in from reference TRBV30 and TRBJ2-1, reads SQTIHQWPATLVQPVGSPLSLECTVEGTSNPNLYWYRQAAGRGLQLLFYSVGIGQISSEVPQNLSASRPQDRQFILSSKKLLLSDSGFYLCAWSVQGAYNEQFFGPGTRLTVL.

This clonotype was found many times. The rearrangement uses TRBV5-1 and TRBJ1-1, with D unresolved. The CDR3 contains 14 residues. V was cut by 1 base and J by 3 bases, with 10 bases left in between. Germline assignment: CDR1 SGHRS and CDR2 YFSETQ. The CDR3 region is CASSLMDVHTEAFF. The CDR3 DNA reads TGCGCCAGCAGCTTGATGGACGTCCACACTGAAGCTTTCTTT.

DNA of the CDR3: TGTGCCAGCACGGTTGGAACGGGGAACTATGGCTACACCTTC. It translates to CASTVGTGNYGYTF. The chain has TRBV5-4 and TRBJ1-2; D is uncertain. Trimming removed 6 bases from V and 2 bases from J, with 14 bases in between. The CDR3 totals 14 residues. Germline CDR1 and CDR2: SGHNT and YYREEE (reference sequence).

This clonotype was seen many times. CDR3 in DNA: TGTGCCATCAGTGGAAAACTAGCGGGGGGGACTTACAATGAGCAGTTCTTC. Residues: CAISGKLAGGTYNEQFF. The chain has TRBV10-3 and TRBJ2-1; 13 bases map to TRBD2. Germline CDR1 and CDR2: ENHRY and SYGVKD. There are 17 residues in the CDR3. V trimming: 4 bases; J trimming: 4 bases; junction bases outside the gene matches: 7.

With respect to this clonotype: With a much larger clone just one base away, this may be a read error. The J gene is TRBJ2-7, the V gene TRBV27; D tentatively reads TRBD1 or TRBD2 (6 bases each). The CDR3 has 15 residues. The germline V and J ends were trimmed by 1 base and 8 bases, with 18 bases remaining between them. CDR1 and CDR2 from the germline V gene are MNHEY and SMNVEV (reference sequence). CDR3 in amino acids: CASSLYSGAEGKQYF. CDR3 nucleotides: TGTGCCAGCAGTTTATATTCGGGGGCCGAGGGCAAGCAGTACTTC.

The gene calls are TRBV7-6 and TRBJ2-3; TRBD2 matches at 9 bases. Germline V gene lookup returns CDR1 SGHVS and CDR2 FNYEAQ. V shed 5 bases, J shed 4 bases, and the junction held 10 bases outside the gene matches. The CDR3 spans 16 residues. Here the CDR3 reads CASSHLAGETADTQYF. The CDR3 bases are TGTGCCAGCAGCCATTTAGCGGGGGAAACGGCAGATACGCAGTATTTT. The full variable domain, in which reference TRBV7-6 and TRBJ2-3 provide the parts outside the CDR3, is GAGVSQSPRYKVTKRGQDVALRCDPISGHVSLYWYRQALGQGPEFLTYFNYEAQQDKSGLPNDRFSAERPEGSISTLTIQRTEQRDSAMYRCASSHLAGETADTQYFGPGTRLTVL.